This T cell receptor beta chain is from a study of T cells in Graves' hyperthyroidism and ophthalmopathy. Study in general: Pretreatment peripheral blood was obtained at initial diagnosis.

This clonotype has a handful of counts. The antigen is unknown. General study points: Most clonotypes that expanded in the thyroid above 0.001 also showed up in blood. The model's output predicted ophthalmopathy at a median of roughly 6 months prior to onset.

The CDR3 is made up of 16 amino acids. CDR1 is SNHLY and CDR2 is FYNNEI in the germline V gene. Trimming stripped 6 bases from V and 0 bases from J, with 16 bases between. The TCR beta CDR3 regions underwent amplification using RNA transcripts as the source. HTBI primers drove first-round RT-PCR of the TCR CDR3. In TCRdb, the multiplex PCR reads were re-called with MiXCR into one record per CDR3 protein. The sample lists more than 650,000 distinct CDR3 sequences; 11% to 15% were seen once. From 10 ml of fresh peripheral blood, PBMCs were isolated. This TCR came from a woman aged 18-29 years with Graves' hyperthyroidism. V and J are TRBV2 and TRBJ2-3, with no clear D. Sequencing was performed on blood. Here the CDR3 reads CASSPRKGPSTDTQYF. The CDR3 DNA sequence: TGTGCCAGCAGCCCGAGGAAGGGCCCCAGCACAGATACGCAGTATTTT. The full variable domain, completed using reference TRBV2 and TRBJ2-3, is EPEVTQTPSHQVTQMGQEVILRCVPISNHLYFYWYRQILGQKVEFLVSFYNNEISEKSEIFDDQFSVERPDGSNFTLKIRSTKLEDSAMYFCASSPRKGPSTDTQYFGPGTRLTVL.